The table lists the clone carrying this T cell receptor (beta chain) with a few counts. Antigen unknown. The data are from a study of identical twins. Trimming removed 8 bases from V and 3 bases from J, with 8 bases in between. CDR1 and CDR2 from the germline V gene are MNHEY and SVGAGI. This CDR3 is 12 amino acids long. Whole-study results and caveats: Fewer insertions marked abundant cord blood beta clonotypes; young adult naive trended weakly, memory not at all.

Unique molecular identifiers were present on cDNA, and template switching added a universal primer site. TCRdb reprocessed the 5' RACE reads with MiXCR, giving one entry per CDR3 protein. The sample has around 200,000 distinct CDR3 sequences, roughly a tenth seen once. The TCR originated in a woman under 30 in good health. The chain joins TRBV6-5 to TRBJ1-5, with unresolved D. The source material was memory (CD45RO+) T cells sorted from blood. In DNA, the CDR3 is TGTGCCAGCCGTCCCCCCAATCAGCCCCAGCATTTT. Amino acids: CASRPPNQPQHF.